These 5 T cell receptor beta chains were sequenced from one sample in a study of T cell responses to AZD1222 COVID-19 vaccine. The assay was immunoSEQ multiplex PCR, and TCRdb's table has in-frame clones only and misses some. In the table there are roughly 120,000 clones, roughly 92% of which are singletons. The source material was peripheral blood, sampled 28 days after the second AZD1222 dose. The origin of the receptors is an adult who received the AZD1222 COVID-19 vaccine.

The V gene is TRBV9, the J gene TRBJ2-1; the D is unclear. This CDR3 has 11 amino acids. Germline CDR1 is SGDLS and CDR2 is YYNGEE. V was clipped by 4 bases and J by 9 bases, with 8 bases between them. This CDR3 reads CASSLYGEQFF. DNA of the CDR3: TGTGCCAGCAGCCTGTACGGTGAGCAGTTCTTC.

V is TRBV3-1 (or the pseudogene TRBV3-2) and J is TRBJ1-5; the D is unclear. Per germline, CDR1 LGHDT and CDR2 YNNKEL (reference sequence). The V end was cut by 0 bases, the J end by 6 bases, with 6 bases between. This CDR3 has 13 amino acids. The CDR3 DNA reads TGTGCCAGCAGCCAAGATGTGGGTCAGCCCCAGCATTTT. As protein: CASSQDVGQPQHF.

The CDR3 sequence is CASSYGRGPVGEKLFF. CDR3 in DNA: TGTGCCAGCAGTTACGGGCGAGGCCCGGTGGGGGAAAAACTGTTTTTT. This chain joins TRBV6-6 and TRBJ1-4; D not resolved. CDR3 length equals 16 residues. Germline V gives CDR1 MNHNY, CDR2 SVGAGI (reference sequence). Trimming removed 2 bases from V and 8 bases from J, with 18 bases in between.

The chain combines TRBV28 with TRBJ2-7; 11 nucleotides line up with TRBD2. The CDR3 has 15 amino acids. Looked up from germline, CDR1 is MDHEN and CDR2 is SYDVKM. V gave up 5 bases and J gave up 4 bases; unmatched junction bases: 7. The CDR3 loop reads CASSMGLAEPYEQYF. CDR3 DNA sequence: TGTGCCAGCAGTATGGGACTAGCGGAGCCATACGAGCAGTACTTC.

J is TRBJ1-5 and V is TRBV21-1. TRBV21-1 is a known pseudogene. This CDR3 contains 16 residues. The DNA of the CDR3 is TGTGCCAGCAGCAAAGCAGGTGTTTTAGGCTATCAGCCCCAGCATTTT. As protein: CASSKAGVLGYQPQHF.